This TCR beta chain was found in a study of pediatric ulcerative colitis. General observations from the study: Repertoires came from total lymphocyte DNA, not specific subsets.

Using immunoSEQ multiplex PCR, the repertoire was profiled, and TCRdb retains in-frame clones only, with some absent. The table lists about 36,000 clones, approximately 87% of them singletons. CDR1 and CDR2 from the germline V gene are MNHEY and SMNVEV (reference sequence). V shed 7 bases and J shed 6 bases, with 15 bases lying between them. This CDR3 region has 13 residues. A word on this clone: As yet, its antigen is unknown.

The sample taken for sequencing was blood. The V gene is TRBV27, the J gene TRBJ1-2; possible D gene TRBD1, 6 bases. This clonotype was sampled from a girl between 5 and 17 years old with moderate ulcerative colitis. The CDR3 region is CASTSNREDGYTF. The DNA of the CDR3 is TGTGCCAGCACCTCTAACAGGGAAGATGGCTACACCTTC.